This is a list of T cell receptor beta chains from one sample in a study of shared clonotypes between healthy human individuals. Assay used: immunoSEQ multiplex PCR; TCRdb lists only in-frame clones, some missing. The repertoire holds 2 million to 2.5 million clones, with around 92% as singletons. Specimen: naive CD4+ T cells from PBMCs. Receptor source: a man aged 18 to 35 in good health. Some clones in this sample may be carry-over from other donors' samples. CDR3s include the opening cysteine and the closing phenylalanine or tryptophan. The D gene is left open where the match is weak. Part of the rows lack a size; the others show once, few, many or a class for expanded clones.

>NA|TRBV5-1|TRBD1|TRBJ2-6
TGCGCCAGCAGCGTGGGGACAGTCTCTGGGGCCAACGTCCTGACTTTC
CASSVGTVSGANVLTF
>NA|TRBV29-1|TRBD1|TRBJ2-7
TGCAGCGTCGCGGGACAGGTTTCCTACGAGCAGTACTTC
CSVAGQVSYEQYF
>NA|TRBV9|NA|TRBJ2-2
TGTGCCAGCAGCGTAAATCGTGCGGGGACGAACACCGGGGAGCTGTTTTTT
CASSVNRAGTNTGELFF
>NA|TRBV5-4|TRBD1|TRBJ1-4
TGTGCCAGCAGCACCAACCCGGGACAGGTCGGCGAAAAACTGTTTTTT
CASSTNPGQVGEKLFF
>NA|TRBV29-1|NA|TRBJ2-5
TGCAGCGCCCGACTAGTGGGGCTCCAAGAGACCCAGTACTTC
CSARLVGLQETQYF
>NA|TRBV28|NA|TRBJ1-2
TGTGCCACCCGGAGGAACTATGGCTACACCTTC
CATRRNYGYTF
>NA|TRBV6-1|NA|TRBJ1-4
TGTGCCAGCAGTGGGGGAGGGAAAACTAATGAAAAACTGTTTTTT
CASSGGGKTNEKLFF
>NA|TRBV28|NA|TRBJ1-2
TGTGCCAGCAGTTTCTCCGGGACGGATTATGGCTACACCTTC
CASSFSGTDYGYTF
>NA|TRBV18|NA|TRBJ2-7
TGTGCCAGCCAACGGACAGCAAGCTCCTACGAGCAGTACTTC
CASQRTASSYEQYF
>NA|TRBV30|NA|TRBJ2-7
TGTGCCTGGAGTGCCGCCTACGAGCAGTACTTC
CAWSAAYEQYF
>NA|TRBV20-1|NA|TRBJ1-2
TGCAGTGCTAGAGGAATCTATGGCTACACCTTC
CSARGIYGYTF
>NA|TRBV5-1|NA|TRBJ1-4
TGCGCCAGCAGCTTGGGGTGGGGTGAAAAACTGTTTTTT
CASSLGWGEKLFF
>NA|TRBV5-6|TRBD2|TRBJ2-5
TGTGCCAGCAGCTTGGAATGGTCTGTTTTAGCGGGAGGGCTCGAGACCCAGTACTTC
CASSLEWSVLAGGLETQYF
>few|TRBV27|NA|TRBJ1-1
TGTGCCAGCAGTTTAAGCTGGAGTGGGACTGAAGCTTTCTTT
CASSLSWSGTEAFF
>NA|TRBV2|TRBD2|TRBJ2-2
TGTGCCAGCCGTGGGACTAGCGACGTAGGGGAGCTGTTTTTT
CASRGTSDVGELFF
>few|TRBV29-1|NA|TRBJ1-1
TGCAGCGTCGGGTTGCGAGGGGACACTGAAGCTTTCTTT
CSVGLRGDTEAFF
>NA|TRBV11-3|NA|TRBJ2-1
TGTGCCAGCAGCTTAGATCGGCAGAATGAGCAGTTCTTC
CASSLDRQNEQFF
>NA|TRBV7-8|TRBD2|TRBJ2-2
TGTGCCAGCAGCTTAAGGCTAGCGGGAGGCTACGGGGAGCTGTTTTTT
CASSLRLAGGYGELFF
>NA|TRBV11-2|NA|TRBJ2-2
TGTGCCAGCACCCTTCCCGATACCGGGGAGCTGTTTTTT
CASTLPDTGELFF
>NA|TRBV18|NA|TRBJ1-1
TGTGCCAGTTCACGGGCGGGAGGGAACACTGAAGCTTTCTTT
CASSRAGGNTEAFF
>NA|TRBV7-6|TRBD1|TRBJ1-5
TGTGCCAGCAGCCGAGTCCCCCCTTCGGGACAGGGTAATCAGCCCCAGCATTTT
CASSRVPPSGQGNQPQHF
>NA|TRBV14|TRBD1|TRBJ2-1
TGTGCCAGCAGCCCGTGGGACAGGGGCGCCTACAATGAGCAGTTCTTC
CASSPWDRGAYNEQFF
>NA|TRBV5-1|NA|TRBJ2-1
TGCGCCAGCAGCTTGTCGTTCCGGGAGCGCAATGAGCAGTTCTTC
CASSLSFRERNEQFF
>NA|TRBV12-5|NA|TRBJ2-5
TGTGCTAGTGGTTTGGGAGGCCGGAGCCAAGAGACCCAGTACTTC
CASGLGGRSQETQYF
>NA|TRBV14|TRBD2|TRBJ2-5
TGTGCCAGCAGCCAGACTAGCAGGTGGGAGACCCAGTACTTC
CASSQTSRWETQYF
>NA|TRBV19|NA|TRBJ2-3
TGTGCCAGTGCGGCCCCCACAGATACGCAGTATTTT
CASAAPTDTQYF
>NA|TRBV10-1|NA|TRBJ2-1
TGCGCCAGCAGTGAGTCTAGCGGTCACAATGAGCAGTTCTTC
CASSESSGHNEQFF
>NA|TRBV27|NA|TRBJ1-4
TGTGCCAGCAGTCCCAGGAGTGGACTGACGGGTAATGAAAAACTGTTTTTT
CASSPRSGLTGNEKLFF
>NA|TRBV4-3|TRBD1|TRBJ1-2
TGCGCCAGCAGCCAAATGAGACAGGGGATTTATGGCTACACCTTC
CASSQMRQGIYGYTF
>NA|TRBV7-6|TRBD1|TRBJ2-3
TGTGCCAGCAGCTCGGGACAGGGGGCAGATACGCAGTATTTT
CASSSGQGADTQYF
>NA|TRBV7-8|NA|TRBJ2-5
TGTGCCAGCAGCTCACGACTACCCCAAGAGACCCAGTACTTC
CASSSRLPQETQYF
>NA|TRBV5-1|TRBD2|TRBJ2-3
TGCGCCAGCAGCTTGCTCGCGGGAGTAAACGCAGATACGCAGTATTTT
CASSLLAGVNADTQYF
>once|TRBV7-3|TRBD2|TRBJ2-2
TGTGCCAGCAGCTCACGTTTAGCGGGAAGTCCTGCCACCGGGGAGCTGTTTTTT
CASSSRLAGSPATGELFF
>NA|TRBV19|NA|TRBJ2-5
TGTGCCAGTAGTATAGGGGCCATAACTGGGGCCCAGTACTTC
CASSIGAITGAQYF
>NA|TRBV7-9|NA|TRBJ1-3
TGTGCCAGCAGCTTAGGAGCGGGGGGGCCCGGAAACACCATATATTTT
CASSLGAGGPGNTIYF
>once|TRBV10-1|TRBD2|TRBJ2-1
TGCGCCAGCAGTGACACCCTTGGGACTAGTAACCACAATGAGCAGTTCTTC
CASSDTLGTSNHNEQFF
>NA|TRBV19|TRBD1|TRBJ2-7
TGTGCCAGTAGTGGGACAGGGCTCTACGAGCAGTACTTC
CASSGTGLYEQYF
>NA|TRBV28|NA|TRBJ1-1
TGCCAGGCCAGGGGCTACACTGAAGCTTTCTTT
CQARGYTEAFF
>NA|TRBV7-3|NA|TRBJ2-5
TGTGCCAGCAGCTTAGGACCCGTTAAGACCCAGTACTTC
CASSLGPVKTQYF
>once|TRBV9|NA|TRBJ2-5
TGTGCCAGCGACCCTCGTTACCCGCAAGAGACCCAGTACTTC
CASDPRYPQETQYF
>NA|TRBV19|TRBD1|TRBJ2-7
TGTGCCAGCCAACAGGGGCCTAACTCCTACGAGCAGTACTTC
CASQQGPNSYEQYF
>NA|TRBV6-1|NA|TRBJ1-5
TGTGCCAGCAGTGCCAACAGGGATAGCAATCAGCCCCAGCATTTT
CASSANRDSNQPQHF
>NA|TRBV11-2|NA|TRBJ2-1
TGTGCCAGTAAAGGGCATATTAGCTCCTACAATGAGCAGTTCTTC
CASKGHISSYNEQFF
>NA|TRBV7-8|NA|TRBJ2-5
TGTGCCAGCAGCCCACTCCGGGACGCTAAAGCGACCCAGTACTTC
CASSPLRDAKATQYF
>once|TRBV9|NA|TRBJ2-7
TGTGCCAGCAGCGTAGATATAGGGGCGAAGACCTACGAGCAGTACTTC
CASSVDIGAKTYEQYF
>once|TRBV28|NA|TRBJ1-3
TGTGCCAGCAGTTTTGGGGGGGGACACTCTGGAAACACCATATATTTT
CASSFGGGHSGNTIYF